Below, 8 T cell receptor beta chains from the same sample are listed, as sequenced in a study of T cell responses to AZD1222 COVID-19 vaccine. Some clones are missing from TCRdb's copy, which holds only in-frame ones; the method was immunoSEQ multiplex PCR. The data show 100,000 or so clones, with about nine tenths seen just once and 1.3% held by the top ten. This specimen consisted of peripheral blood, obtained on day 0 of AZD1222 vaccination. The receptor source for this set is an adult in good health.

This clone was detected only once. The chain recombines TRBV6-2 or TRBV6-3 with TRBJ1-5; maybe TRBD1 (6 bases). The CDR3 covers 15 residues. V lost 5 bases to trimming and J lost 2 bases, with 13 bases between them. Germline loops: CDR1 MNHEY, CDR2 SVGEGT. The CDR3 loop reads CASSRRGEGNQPQHF. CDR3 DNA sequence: TGTGCCAGCAGTCGCAGGGGTGAGGGCAATCAGCCCCAGCATTTT.

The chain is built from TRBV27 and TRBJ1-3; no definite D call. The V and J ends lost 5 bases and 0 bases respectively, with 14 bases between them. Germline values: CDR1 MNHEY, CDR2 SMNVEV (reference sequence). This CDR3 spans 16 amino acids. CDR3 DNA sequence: TGTGCCAGCAGTCCTGGATCCCATAGCTCTGGAAACACCATATATTTT. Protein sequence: CASSPGSHSSGNTIYF.

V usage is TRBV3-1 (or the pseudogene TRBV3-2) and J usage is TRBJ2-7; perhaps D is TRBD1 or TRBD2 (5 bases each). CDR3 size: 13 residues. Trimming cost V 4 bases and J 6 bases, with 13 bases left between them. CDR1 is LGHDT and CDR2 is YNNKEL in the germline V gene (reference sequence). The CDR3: CASSRRESGEQYF. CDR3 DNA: TGTGCCAGCAGCCGCAGGGAAAGCGGCGAGCAGTACTTC.

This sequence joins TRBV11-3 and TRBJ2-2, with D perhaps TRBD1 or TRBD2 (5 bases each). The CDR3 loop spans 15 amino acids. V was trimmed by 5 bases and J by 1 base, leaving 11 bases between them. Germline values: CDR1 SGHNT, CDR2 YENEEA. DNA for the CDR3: TGTGCCAGCAGCCTGGCGAGGGGGAACACCGGGGAGCTGTTTTTT. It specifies CASSLARGNTGELFF. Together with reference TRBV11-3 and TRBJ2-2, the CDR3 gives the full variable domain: EAGVVQSPRYKIIEKKQPVAFWCNPISGHNTLYWYLQNLGQGPELLIRYENEEAVDDSQLPKDRFSAERLKGVDSTLKIQPAELGDSAVYLCASSLARGNTGELFFGEGSRLTVL.

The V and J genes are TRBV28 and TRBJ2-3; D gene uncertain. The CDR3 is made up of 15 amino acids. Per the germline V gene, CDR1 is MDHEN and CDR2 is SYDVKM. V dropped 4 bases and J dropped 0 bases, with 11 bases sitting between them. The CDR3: CASSSILRSTDTQYF. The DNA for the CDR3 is TGTGCCAGCAGTTCTATCCTTCGGAGCACAGATACGCAGTATTTT.

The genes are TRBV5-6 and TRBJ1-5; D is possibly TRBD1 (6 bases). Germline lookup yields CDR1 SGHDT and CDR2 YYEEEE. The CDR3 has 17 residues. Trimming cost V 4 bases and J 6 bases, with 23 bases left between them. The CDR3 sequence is CASSGGGDGMISQPQHF. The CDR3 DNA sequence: TGTGCCAGCAGCGGGGGGGGCGACGGTATGATCAGTCAGCCCCAGCATTTT.

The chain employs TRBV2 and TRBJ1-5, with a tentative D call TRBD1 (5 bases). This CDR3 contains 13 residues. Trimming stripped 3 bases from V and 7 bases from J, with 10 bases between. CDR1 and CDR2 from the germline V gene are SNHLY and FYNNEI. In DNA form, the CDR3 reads TGTGCCAGCAGTGACAGGGCGAGCCAGCCCCAGCATTTT. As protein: CASSDRASQPQHF.

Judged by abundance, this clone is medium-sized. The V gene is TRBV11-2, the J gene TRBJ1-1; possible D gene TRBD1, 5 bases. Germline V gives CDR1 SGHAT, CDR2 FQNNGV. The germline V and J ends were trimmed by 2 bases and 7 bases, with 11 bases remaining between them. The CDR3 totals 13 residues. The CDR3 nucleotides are TGTGCCAGCAGCTTATGGGGGGATGATGAAGCTTTCTTT. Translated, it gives CASSLWGDDEAFF. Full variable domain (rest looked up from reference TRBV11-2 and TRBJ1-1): EAGVAQSPRYKIIEKRQSVAFWCNPISGHATLYWYQQILGQGPKLLIQFQNNGVVDDSQLPKDRFSAERLKGVDSTLKIQPAKLEDSAVYLCASSLWGDDEAFFGQGTRLTVV.